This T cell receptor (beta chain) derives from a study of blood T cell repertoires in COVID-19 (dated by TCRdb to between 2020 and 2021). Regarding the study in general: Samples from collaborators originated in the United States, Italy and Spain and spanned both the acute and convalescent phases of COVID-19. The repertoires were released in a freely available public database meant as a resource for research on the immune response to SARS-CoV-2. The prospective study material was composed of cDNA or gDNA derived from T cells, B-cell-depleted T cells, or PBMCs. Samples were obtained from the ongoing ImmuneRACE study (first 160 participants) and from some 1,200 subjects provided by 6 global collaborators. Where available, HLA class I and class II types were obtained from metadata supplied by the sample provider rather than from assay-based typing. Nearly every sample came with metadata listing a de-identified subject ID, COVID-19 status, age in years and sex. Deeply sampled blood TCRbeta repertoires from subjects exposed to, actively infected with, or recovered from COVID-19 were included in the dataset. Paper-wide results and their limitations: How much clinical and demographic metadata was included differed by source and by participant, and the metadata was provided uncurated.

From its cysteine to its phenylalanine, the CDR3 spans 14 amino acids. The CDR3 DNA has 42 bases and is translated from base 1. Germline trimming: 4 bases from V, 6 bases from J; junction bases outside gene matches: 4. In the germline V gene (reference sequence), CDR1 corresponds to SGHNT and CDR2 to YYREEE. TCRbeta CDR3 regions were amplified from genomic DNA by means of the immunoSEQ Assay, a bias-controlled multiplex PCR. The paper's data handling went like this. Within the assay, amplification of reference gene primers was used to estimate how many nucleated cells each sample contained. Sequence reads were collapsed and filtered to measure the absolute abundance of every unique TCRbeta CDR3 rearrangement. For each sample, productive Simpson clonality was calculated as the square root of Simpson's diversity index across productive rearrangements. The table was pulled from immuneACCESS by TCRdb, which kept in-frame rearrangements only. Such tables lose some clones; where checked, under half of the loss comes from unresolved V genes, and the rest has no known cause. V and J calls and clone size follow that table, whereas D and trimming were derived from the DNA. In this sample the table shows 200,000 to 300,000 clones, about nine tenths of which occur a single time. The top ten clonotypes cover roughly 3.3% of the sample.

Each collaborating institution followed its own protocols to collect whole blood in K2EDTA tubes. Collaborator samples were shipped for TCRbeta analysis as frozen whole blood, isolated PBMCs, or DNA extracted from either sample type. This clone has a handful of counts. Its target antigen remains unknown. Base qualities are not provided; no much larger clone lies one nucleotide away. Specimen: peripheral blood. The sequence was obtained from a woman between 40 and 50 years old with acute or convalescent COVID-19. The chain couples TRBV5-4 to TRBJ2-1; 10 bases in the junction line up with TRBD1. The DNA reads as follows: TGTGCCAGCAGCCCGCGGACAGGGGGCAATGAGCAGTTCTTC. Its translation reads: CASSPRTGGNEQFF.